Below, 19 T cell receptor beta chains from the same sample are listed, as sequenced in a study of blood T cell repertoires in COVID-19. This table comes from immunoSEQ multiplex PCR, and its TCRdb copy is limited to in-frame clones, with some not included. The sample includes about 350,000 clones, 91% seen only once; the top ten take under 3.5%. Material: peripheral blood. The receptors originated from a woman between 18 and 29 years old who had recovered from COVID-19.

This clone was seen only a few times. The chain links TRBV27 to TRBJ1-2, with D tentatively TRBD1 (6 bases). Germline V gene lookup returns CDR1 MNHEY and CDR2 SMNVEV (reference sequence). The CDR3 runs 15 residues. V dropped 2 bases and J dropped 4 bases, with 14 bases sitting between them. The CDR3 region is CASSLTRGEIYGYTF. The CDR3 nucleotides read TGTGCCAGCAGTTTAACCAGGGGCGAAATCTATGGCTACACCTTC.

This clone was seen once. The genes are TRBV2 and TRBJ2-5; 7 bases fit TRBD2. This CDR3 comprises 14 residues. CDR1 is SNHLY and CDR2 is FYNNEI in the germline V gene. V lost 2 bases to trimming and J lost 1 base; unmatched junction nucleotides: 1. The DNA of the CDR3 is TGTGCCAGCAGTGAAATAGCGGGCCAAGAGACCCAGTACTTC. It yields the protein CASSEIAGQETQYF.

V and J are TRBV11-3 and TRBJ1-1; 7 bases fit TRBD1. Trimming at V came to 0 bases and at J to 3 bases, leaving 7 bases not matched to a gene. The CDR3 covers 16 residues. Germline V CDR1 and CDR2: SGHNT, YENEEA. The CDR3 DNA sequence: TGTGCCAGCAGCTTAGATGGCACAGGGGTTGACACTGAAGCTTTCTTT. It yields the protein CASSLDGTGVDTEAFF. Full variable domain (rest looked up from reference TRBV11-3 and TRBJ1-1): EAGVVQSPRYKIIEKKQPVAFWCNPISGHNTLYWYLQNLGQGPELLIRYENEEAVDDSQLPKDRFSAERLKGVDSTLKIQPAELGDSAVYLCASSLDGTGVDTEAFFGQGTRLTVV.

The V call is TRBV10-3, the J call TRBJ2-3; 7 bases line up with TRBD2. CDR1 is ENHRY, CDR2 SYGVKD, per germline. V lost 5 bases, J lost 2 bases, and 13 bases stayed unmatched. The CDR3 is made up of 17 amino acids. The CDR3: CAISTGVASGATDTQYF. CDR3 in DNA: TGTGCCATCAGTACCGGGGTTGCTAGCGGCGCCACAGATACGCAGTATTTT.

This chain uses TRBV5-6 with TRBJ1-2; D is possibly TRBD1 (5 bases). V lost 4 bases to trimming and J lost 7 bases, with 11 bases between them. The length of the CDR3 is 12 residues. Germline V gene sequence: CDR1 SGHDT, CDR2 YYEEEE. CDR3 nucleotide sequence: TGTGCCAGCAGCCTGGCGGGGGGTGGCTACACCTTC. Its protein product is CASSLAGGGYTF.

The chain joins TRBV5-6 to TRBJ2-7, with TRBD2 as a possible D gene (5 bases). CDR1 is SGHDT, CDR2 YYEEEE, per germline. CDR3 length: 15 residues. V was pared by 4 bases and J by 5 bases, with 19 bases between. This CDR3 reads CASSNSPLRADEQYV. In DNA form, the CDR3 reads TGTGCCAGCAGCAACAGCCCTTTGCGGGCGGACGAGCAGTACGTC.

This clone was recorded once. This chain joins TRBV5-4 and TRBJ2-1, with a weak D call TRBD2 (6 bases). Germline values: CDR1 SGHNT, CDR2 YYREEE (reference sequence). V was trimmed by 2 bases and J by 0 bases, leaving 9 bases between them. This CDR3 has 15 amino acids. The CDR3 loop is CASSFGRGSYNEQFF. Written as DNA, the CDR3 is TGTGCCAGCAGCTTCGGGCGGGGCTCCTACAATGAGCAGTTCTTC.

This rearrangement joins TRBV7-9 to TRBJ1-6; 9 bases map to TRBD1. CDR1 is SEHNR and CDR2 is FQNEAQ in the germline V gene (reference sequence). Trimming cost V 4 bases and J 6 bases; bases outside gene matches: 13. This CDR3 region has 18 residues. The CDR3 protein is CASSSRTGADRINSPLHF. CDR3 nucleotides: TGTGCCAGCAGCTCCCGGACAGGGGCCGACAGAATTAATTCACCCCTCCACTTT.

This clone appeared a single time. This rearrangement joins TRBV4-3 to TRBJ1-2; D is perhaps TRBD1 (6 bases). Germline values: CDR1 LGHNA, CDR2 YSLEER. Between the trimmed V and J ends, which lost 0 bases and 4 bases, there was a span of 21 bases. The CDR3 is 18 amino acids. The CDR3 reads CASSQEVPGDTIVYGYTF. In nucleotides, the CDR3 is TGCGCCAGCAGCCAAGAAGTCCCAGGGGACACCATCGTCTATGGCTACACCTTC.

This chain uses TRBV18 with TRBJ2-4; D is possibly TRBD2 (6 bases). Trimming took off 0 bases at V and 1 base at J, with 10 bases between the two ends. The germline gives CDR1 KGHSH, CDR2 LQKENI. The CDR3 is 16 residues long. DNA for the CDR3: TGTGCCAGCTCACCACCGGAGGGAGCGGCCAAAAACATTCAGTACTTC. Its translation: CASSPPEGAAKNIQYF. Variable domain in full (rest from reference TRBV18 and TRBJ2-4): NAGVMQNPRHLVRRRGQEARLRCSPMKGHSHVYWYRQLPEEGLKFMVYLQKENIIDESGMPKERFSAEFPKEGPSILRIQQVVRGDSAAYFCASSPPEGAAKNIQYFGAGTRLSVL.

This sequence joins TRBV27 and TRBJ2-3; TRBD2 matches 8 bases. Looked up from germline, CDR1 is MNHEY and CDR2 is SMNVEV (reference sequence). The CDR3 loop spans 18 amino acids. After removal of 6 bases from V and 2 bases from J, the junction contained 16 bases not matched to a gene. The CDR3 DNA follows: TGTGCCAGCAGCCGGGAGGGACCTATAGCGGGAAACACAGATACGCAGTATTTT. This codes for CASSREGPIAGNTDTQYF.

This rearrangement joins TRBV6-6 to TRBJ2-1; TRBD1 agrees at 11 bases. Germline trimming cut 5 bases from V and 4 bases from J; bases unmatched to any gene: 4. Germline CDR1 is MNHNY and CDR2 is SVGAGI (reference sequence). CDR3 length: 15 residues. The DNA of the CDR3 is TGTGCCAGCAGTCCCCGGGACAGGGGGTACAATGAGCAGTTCTTC. Amino acid sequence: CASSPRDRGYNEQFF.

The rearrangement links TRBV5-6 to TRBJ1-5, with 9 bases lining up with TRBD1. Per the germline V gene, CDR1 is SGHDT and CDR2 is YYEEEE. V was clipped by 0 bases and J by 0 bases; unmatched bases: 10. CDR3 size: 19 residues. As DNA, the CDR3 is TGTGCCAGCAGCTTGGGGGGACAGGGCCGTTTATATAGCAATCAGCCCCAGCATTTT. Translation gives CASSLGGQGRLYSNQPQHF.

The V and J genes are TRBV19 and TRBJ1-5; D is uncertain. There are 17 residues in the CDR3. CDR1 is LNHDA, CDR2 SQIVND, per germline (reference sequence). Trimming removed 3 bases at V and 0 bases at J, with 15 bases between. The DNA of the CDR3 is TGTGCCAGTAGTATTGGCCCGGCGGATTATAGCAATCAGCCCCAGCATTTT. Residues: CASSIGPADYSNQPQHF.

This chain joins TRBV19 and TRBJ1-3; 7 bases fit TRBD1. Looked up from germline, CDR1 is LNHDA and CDR2 is SQIVND (reference sequence). The V gene end was trimmed by 5 bases and the J gene end by 4 bases; junction bases not matched to a gene: 2. The length of the CDR3 is 13 residues. The DNA for the CDR3 is TGTGCCAGTAGTCCGGGACAGGGAAACACCATATATTTT. It codes for CASSPGQGNTIYF.

V usage is TRBV5-4 and J usage is TRBJ2-7; TRBD2 matches 13 bases. The CDR3 has 13 amino acids. Germline V gene lookup returns CDR1 SGHNT and CDR2 YYREEE (reference sequence). The CDR3 protein is CASSWGLAGTIDV. The CDR3 DNA reads TGTGCCAGCAGCTGGGGACTAGCGGGGACCATAGACGTC.

The chain employs TRBV9 and TRBJ2-2; D ambiguous. The CDR3 contains 13 residues. CDR1 is SGDLS, CDR2 YYNGEE, per germline. V lost 3 bases, J lost 4 bases, and 7 bases lay in between. CDR3 in DNA: TGTGCCAGCAGCGGTAGCCCCACCGGGGAGCTGTTTTTT. This encodes CASSGSPTGELFF.

The J gene is TRBJ1-6, the V gene TRBV19, with a possible D match to TRBD1 (5 bases). Germline V gene data show CDR1 as LNHDA and CDR2 as SQIVND (reference sequence). The CDR3 has 15 amino acids. Trimming cost V 5 bases and J 11 bases, with 19 bases left between them. The CDR3 sequence: CASSPGPQKGTPLHF. Written as DNA, the CDR3 is TGTGCCAGTAGTCCGGGCCCACAAAAGGGGACACCCCTCCACTTT.

This chain links TRBV19 with TRBJ2-5; 7 nucleotides agree with TRBD1. This CDR3 is 13 amino acids long. Looked up from germline, CDR1 is LNHDA and CDR2 is SQIVND (reference sequence). With V trimmed by 7 bases and J by 7 bases, 9 bases remained unmatched. The CDR3 sequence is CASTPTGLGTQYF. CDR3 DNA: TGTGCCAGTACCCCGACAGGGCTCGGGACCCAGTACTTC.